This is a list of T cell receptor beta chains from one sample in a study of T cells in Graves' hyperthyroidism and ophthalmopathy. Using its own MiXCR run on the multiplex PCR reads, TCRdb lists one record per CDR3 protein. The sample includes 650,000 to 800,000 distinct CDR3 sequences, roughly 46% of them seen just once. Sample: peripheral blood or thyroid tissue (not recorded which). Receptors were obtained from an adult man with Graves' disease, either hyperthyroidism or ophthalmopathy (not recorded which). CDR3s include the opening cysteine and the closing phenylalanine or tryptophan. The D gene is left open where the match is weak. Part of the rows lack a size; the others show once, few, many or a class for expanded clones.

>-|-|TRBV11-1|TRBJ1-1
TGTGCCAGCAGCCAACTGGGGATGGGCACTGAAGCTTTCTTT
CASSQLGMGTEAFF
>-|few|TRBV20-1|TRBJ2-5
TGCAGTGCTAGAGATTATTCCAGGGGCGAAGAGACCCAGTACTTC
CSARDYSRGEETQYF
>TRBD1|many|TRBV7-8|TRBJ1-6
TGTGCCAGCAGTGCGCGACAGGGGGCGAGGTCACCCCTCCACTTT
CASSARQGARSPLHF
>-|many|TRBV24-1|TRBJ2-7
TGTGCCACCAGTGATCCGACGGACGGAGCCTACGAGCAGTACTTC
CATSDPTDGAYEQYF
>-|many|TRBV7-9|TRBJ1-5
TGTGCCAGCAGCTCGGTGGGCGGCAATCAGCCCCAGCATTTT
CASSSVGGNQPQHF
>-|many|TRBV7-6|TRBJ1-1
TGTGCCAGCAGCTTAGGTTGGCAGAAGGAGGTCACTGAAGCTTTCTTT
CASSLGWQKEVTEAFF
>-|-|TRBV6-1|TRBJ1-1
TGTGCCAGCAGTGAAGTCCGGCCGGAAGCTTTCTTT
CASSEVRPEAFF
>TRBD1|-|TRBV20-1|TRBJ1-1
TGCAGTGCTAGTGAAAGTAGGGGGCGAACTGAAGCTTTCTTT
CSASESRGRTEAFF
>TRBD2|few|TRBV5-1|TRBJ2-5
TGCGCCAGCAGCTCGAGCGGGACTTTGGGCGAGACCCAGTACTTC
CASSSSGTLGETQYF
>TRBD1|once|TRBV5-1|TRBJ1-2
TGCGCCAGCGGCACAGGGGGTGGATATGGCTACACCTTC
CASGTGGGYGYTF
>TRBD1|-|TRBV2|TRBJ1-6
TGTGCCAGCAGCCGAGGACAGGGGGCAAATTCACCCCTCCACTTT
CASSRGQGANSPLHF
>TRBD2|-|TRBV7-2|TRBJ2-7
TGTGCCAGCAGTTTTAGGCTAGCGGGGGACGAGCAGTACTTC
CASSFRLAGDEQYF
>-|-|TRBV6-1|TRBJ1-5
TGTGCCAGCAGTGAAGAGTCAGGACTGTGGCAGCCCCAGCATTTT
CASSEESGLWQPQHF
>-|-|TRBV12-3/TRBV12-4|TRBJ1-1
TGTGCCAGCAGCGAATCCGGGACCGCAAACACTGAAGCTTTCTTT
CASSESGTANTEAFF
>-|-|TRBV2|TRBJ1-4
TGTGCCAGCAGTTGGGGTGGGGAAAAACTGTTTTTT
CASSWGGEKLFF
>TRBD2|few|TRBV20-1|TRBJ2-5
TGCAGTGCCGAGGGGAGCGGGAGGGGCACGGTAGAGACCCAGTACTTC
CSAEGSGRGTVETQYF
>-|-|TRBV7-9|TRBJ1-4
TGTGCCAGCAGCCCGCCTGGGGGGGGGCAAGGTGAAAAACTGTTTTTT
CASSPPGGGQGEKLFF
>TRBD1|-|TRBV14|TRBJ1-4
TGTGCCAGCTCACAGGGGGCATGGGATGAAAAACCGTTTTTT
CASSQGAWDEKPFF
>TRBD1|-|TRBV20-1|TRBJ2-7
TGCAGTGCTAGAGCCGACAGGGGTCCCTACGAGCAGTACTTC
CSARADRGPYEQYF
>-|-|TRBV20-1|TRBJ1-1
TGCAGTGCTATAGCCGGGGCAGTGAACACTGAAGCTTTCTTT
CSAIAGAVNTEAFF
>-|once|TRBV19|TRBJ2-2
TGTGCCAGTACCAAAGGGAGGGGGCGCGCCGGGGAGCTGTTTTTT
CASTKGRGRAGELFF
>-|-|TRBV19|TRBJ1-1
TGTGCCAGTAGTATGTCAACTGAAGCTTTCTTT
CASSMSTEAFF
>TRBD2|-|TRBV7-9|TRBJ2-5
TGTGCCAGCCTATTAGCGGGAGCGCAAGAGACCCAGTACTTC
CASLLAGAQETQYF
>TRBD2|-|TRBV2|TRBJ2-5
TGTGCCAGCAGCCCGCGGGAGTTTGAGGAGACCCAGTACTTC
CASSPREFEETQYF
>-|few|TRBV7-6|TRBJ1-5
TGTGCCAGCAGCTTAGAGGGCAGGGGATGGGATCAGCCCCAGCATTTT
CASSLEGRGWDQPQHF
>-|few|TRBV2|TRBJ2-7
TGTGCCAGCAGTTCGTTCCCCTGGACAGACCACTACGAGCAGTACTTC
CASSSFPWTDHYEQYF
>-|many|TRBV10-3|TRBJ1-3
TGTGCCATCAGTGAGGGGAGCCCCTCTGGAAACACCATATATTTT
CAISEGSPSGNTIYF
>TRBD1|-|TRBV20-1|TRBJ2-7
TGCAGTGCTAGACGGGGACAGGCTTACGAGCAGTACTTC
CSARRGQAYEQYF
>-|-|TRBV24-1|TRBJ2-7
TGTGCCACCAGTAACAGGGACCACGAGCAGTACTTC
CATSNRDHEQYF
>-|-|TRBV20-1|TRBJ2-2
TGCAGCGCGAGTAGATCGGCCACCGGGGAGCTGTTTTTT
CSASRSATGELFF
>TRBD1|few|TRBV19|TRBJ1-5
TGTGCCAGTAGTACCGGACAGGGGATCGGTCAGCCCCAGCATTTT
CASSTGQGIGQPQHF
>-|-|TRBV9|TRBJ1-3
TGTGCCAGCAGCGAGGGGGACGGTGGATCTGGAAACACCATATATTTT
CASSEGDGGSGNTIYF
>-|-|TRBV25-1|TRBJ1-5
TGTGCTCGCATAGACCTGAATCAGCCCCAGCATTTT
CARIDLNQPQHF
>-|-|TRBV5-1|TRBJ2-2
TGCGCCAGCAGCTTGGCAGGGCGTGACACCGGGGAGCTGTTTTTT
CASSLAGRDTGELFF
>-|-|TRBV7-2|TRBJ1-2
TGTGCCAGCAGCTACGGGACGGTGGAGGGCTACACCTTC
CASSYGTVEGYTF
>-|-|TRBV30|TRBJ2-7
TGTGCCTGGAGTATACACTACGAGCAGTACTTC
CAWSIHYEQYF
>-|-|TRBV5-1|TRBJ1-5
TGCGCCAGCAGCTTGCCAGTTCGGAGCAATCAGCCCCAGCATTTT
CASSLPVRSNQPQHF